This record covers a single T cell receptor beta chain. The CDR3 spans 13 residues. Per the germline V gene, CDR1 is MDHEN and CDR2 is SYDVKM. V lost 8 bases and J 7 bases, leaving 15 bases between the germline ends. Donors sampled were nominally healthy, though unrecorded immune exposures were likely. The sample comes from a study of cytomegalovirus exposure and HLA in healthy donors. The PCR ran on 60 Vbeta and 13 Jbeta primers. Libraries were prepared by immunoSEQ multiplex PCR; TCRdb keeps only in-frame clonotypes and omits some of them. The data contain approximately 150,000 clones, approximately 85% of them seen just once; the ten biggest clones take up over 2.5%.

Sequencing input: PBMCs. The chain uses TRBV28 and TRBJ1-3; TRBD1 might be the D (5 bases). The TCR comes from a man aged 25 to 40 in good health and CMV-seropositive. CDR3 DNA sequence: TGTGCCAGCGAGGGGCCGGGGGGGAACACCATATATTTT. Protein: CASEGPGGNTIYF.